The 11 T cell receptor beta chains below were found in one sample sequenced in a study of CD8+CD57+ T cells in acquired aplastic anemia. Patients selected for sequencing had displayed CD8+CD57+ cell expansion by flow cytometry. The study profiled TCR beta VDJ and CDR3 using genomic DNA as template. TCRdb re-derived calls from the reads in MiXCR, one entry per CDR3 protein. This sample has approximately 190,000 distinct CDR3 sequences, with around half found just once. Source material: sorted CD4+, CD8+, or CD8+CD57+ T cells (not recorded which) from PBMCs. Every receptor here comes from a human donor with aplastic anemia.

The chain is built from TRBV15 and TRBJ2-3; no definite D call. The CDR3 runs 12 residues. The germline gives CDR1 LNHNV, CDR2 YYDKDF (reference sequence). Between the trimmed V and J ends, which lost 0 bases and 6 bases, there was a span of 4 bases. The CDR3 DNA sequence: TGTGCCACCAGCAGAGATCGGGATACGCAGTATTTT. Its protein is CATSRDRDTQYF.

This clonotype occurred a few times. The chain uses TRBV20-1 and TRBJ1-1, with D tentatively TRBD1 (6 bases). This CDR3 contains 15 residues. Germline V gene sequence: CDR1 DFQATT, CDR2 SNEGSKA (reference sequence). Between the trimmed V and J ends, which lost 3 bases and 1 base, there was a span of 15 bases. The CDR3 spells CSARVNVGQNTEAFF. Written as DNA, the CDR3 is TGCAGTGCTAGGGTCAACGTGGGACAGAACACTGAAGCTTTCTTT.

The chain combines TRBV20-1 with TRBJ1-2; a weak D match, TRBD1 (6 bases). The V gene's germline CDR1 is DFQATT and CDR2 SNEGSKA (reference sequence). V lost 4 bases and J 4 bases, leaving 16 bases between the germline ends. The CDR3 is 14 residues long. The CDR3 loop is CSAIQDRTFYGYTF. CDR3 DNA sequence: TGCAGTGCTATCCAAGACAGGACCTTCTATGGCTACACCTTC.

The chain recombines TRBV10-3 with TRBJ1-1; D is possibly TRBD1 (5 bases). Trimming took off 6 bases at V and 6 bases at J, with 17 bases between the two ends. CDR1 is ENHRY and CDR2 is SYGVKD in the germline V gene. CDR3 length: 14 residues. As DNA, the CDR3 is TGTGCCATCAGCGTTGAGTGGGGGAGGTCTGAAGCTTTCTTT. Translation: CAISVEWGRSEAFF.

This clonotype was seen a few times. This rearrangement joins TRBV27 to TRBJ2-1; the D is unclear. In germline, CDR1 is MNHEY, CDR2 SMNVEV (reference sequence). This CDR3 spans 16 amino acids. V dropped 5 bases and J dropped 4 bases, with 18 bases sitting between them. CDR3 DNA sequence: TGTGCCAGCAGTATCCGACGCCTGGCCCCATACAATGAGCAGTTCTTC. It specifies CASSIRRLAPYNEQFF.

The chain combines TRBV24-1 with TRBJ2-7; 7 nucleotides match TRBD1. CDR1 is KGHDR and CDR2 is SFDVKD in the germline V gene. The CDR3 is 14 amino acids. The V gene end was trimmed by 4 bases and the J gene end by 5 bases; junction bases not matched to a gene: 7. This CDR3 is CATSDNTGDNEQYF. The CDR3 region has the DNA TGTGCCACCAGTGACAACACAGGGGACAACGAGCAGTACTTC.

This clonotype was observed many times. CDR3 coding DNA: TGTGCCAGCAGTCAAGGGACTAGCACTCGGCAGTACTTC. Its protein is CASSQGTSTRQYF. The rearrangement uses TRBV7-3 and TRBJ2-7, with 9 bases aligning to TRBD2. Germline CDR1 reads SGHTA; CDR2 reads FQGTGA. The V gene end was trimmed by 6 bases and the J gene end by 9 bases; junction bases not matched to a gene: 9. CDR3 length equals 13 residues. Combining the CDR3 with reference TRBV7-3 and TRBJ2-7 gives the whole variable domain GAGVSQTPSNKVTEKGKYVELRCDPISGHTALYWYRQSLGQGPEFLIYFQGTGAADDSGLPNDRFFAVRPEGSVSTLKIQRTERGDSAVYLCASSQGTSTRQYFGPGTRLTVT.

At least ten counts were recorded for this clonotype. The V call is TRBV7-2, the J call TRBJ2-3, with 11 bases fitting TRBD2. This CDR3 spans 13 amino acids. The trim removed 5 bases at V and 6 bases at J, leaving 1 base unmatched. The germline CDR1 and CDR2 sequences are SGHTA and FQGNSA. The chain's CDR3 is CASSASGRDTQYF. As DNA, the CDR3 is TGTGCCAGCAGCGCTAGCGGGAGGGATACGCAGTATTTT.

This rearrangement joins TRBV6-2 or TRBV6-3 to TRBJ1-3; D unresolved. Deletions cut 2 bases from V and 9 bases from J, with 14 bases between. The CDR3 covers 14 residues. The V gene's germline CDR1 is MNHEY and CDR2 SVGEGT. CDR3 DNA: TGTGCCAGCAGTTACCCGCGGACCAGAGGCACCATATATTTT. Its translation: CASSYPRTRGTIYF.

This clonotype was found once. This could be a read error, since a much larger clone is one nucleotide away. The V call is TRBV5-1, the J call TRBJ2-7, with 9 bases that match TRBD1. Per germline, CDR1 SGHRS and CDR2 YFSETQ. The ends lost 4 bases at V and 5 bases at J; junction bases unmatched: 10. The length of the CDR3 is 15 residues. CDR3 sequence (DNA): TGCGCCAGCAGCCCCTACAGGGGGCGCAGTCACGAGCAGTACTTC. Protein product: CASSPYRGRSHEQYF. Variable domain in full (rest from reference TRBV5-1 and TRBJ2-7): KAGVTQTPRYLIKTRGQQVTLSCSPISGHRSVSWYQQTPGQGLQFLFEYFSETQRNKGNFPGRFSGRQFSNSRSEMNVSTLELGDSALYLCASSPYRGRSHEQYFGPGTRLTVT.

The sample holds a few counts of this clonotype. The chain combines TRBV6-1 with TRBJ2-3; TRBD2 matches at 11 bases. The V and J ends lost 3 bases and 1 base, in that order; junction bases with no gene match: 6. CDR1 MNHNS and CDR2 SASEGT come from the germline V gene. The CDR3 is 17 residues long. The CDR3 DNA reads TGTGCCAGCAGTGATCACCCGGGACTAGCGGGCACAGATACGCAGTATTTT. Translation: CASSDHPGLAGTDTQYF.